The 24 T cell receptor beta chains below were found in one sample sequenced in a study of blood T cell repertoires in COVID-19. The repertoire was sequenced with immunoSEQ multiplex PCR; TCRdb's copy has only in-frame clones and lacks some. Of fewer than 200,000 clones listed, approximately 84% are singletons. Sequences were obtained from peripheral blood. The origin of the receptors is a man aged 40-49 years with acute or convalescent COVID-19.

The chain is built from TRBV5-6 and TRBJ1-2; D call uncertain. Germline V gives CDR1 SGHDT, CDR2 YYEEEE. The CDR3 spans 16 residues. V lost 0 bases, J lost 0 bases, and 12 bases lay in between. The CDR3 reads CASSLAAILSNYGYTF. CDR3 DNA: TGTGCCAGCAGCTTGGCCGCCATACTATCTAACTATGGCTACACCTTC. Filled out from reference TRBV5-6 and TRBJ1-2, the complete variable domain reads DAGVTQSPTHLIKTRGQQVTLRCSPKSGHDTVSWYQQALGQGPQFIFQYYEEEERQRGNFPDRFSGHQFPNYSSELNVNALLLGDSALYLCASSLAAILSNYGYTFGSGTRLTVV.

The V gene is TRBV7-2, the J gene TRBJ2-1; 10 positions agree with TRBD2. This CDR3 is 15 amino acids long. The V and J ends lost 5 bases and 6 bases, in that order; junction bases with no gene match: 7. Germline lookup yields CDR1 SGHTA and CDR2 FQGNSA. CDR3 sequence reads: CASSLLAGGPNEQFF. As DNA, the CDR3 is TGTGCCAGCAGCCTATTAGCGGGGGGTCCCAATGAGCAGTTCTTC.

The chain links TRBV5-4 to TRBJ1-2; TRBD1 might be the D (5 bases). The CDR3 is made up of 12 amino acids. V dropped 0 bases and J dropped 8 bases, with 8 bases sitting between them. The germline V gene has CDR1 SGHNT and CDR2 YYREEE (reference sequence). CDR3 region: CASSLAGQGYTF. In DNA form, the CDR3 reads TGTGCCAGCAGCTTGGCAGGGCAAGGCTACACCTTC.

The V call is TRBV4-2, the J call TRBJ2-3; D is uncertain. Germline lookup yields CDR1 LGHNA and CDR2 YNFKEQ. The CDR3 contains 15 residues. V was clipped by 3 bases and J by 5 bases, with 15 bases between them. CDR3 DNA: TGTGCCAGCAGCCACCCGGATGAGAGGAGAGATACGCAGTATTTT. Its translation is CASSHPDERRDTQYF.

The rearrangement uses TRBV19 and TRBJ1-2, with D perhaps matching TRBD1 (5 bases). This CDR3 comprises 14 residues. The germline V and J ends were trimmed by 4 bases and 4 bases, with 13 bases remaining between them. In germline, CDR1 is LNHDA, CDR2 SQIVND (reference sequence). CDR3 sequence: CASSTGGGLYGYTF. CDR3 coding DNA: TGTGCCAGTAGTACCGGGGGGGGTCTCTATGGCTACACCTTC.

The V gene is TRBV18, the J gene TRBJ1-2; tentatively, D is TRBD1 (6 bases). The CDR3 sequence is 13 residues long. With 3 bases removed from V and 6 bases from J, the gap between germline ends came to 11 bases. Germline CDR1 reads KGHSH; CDR2 reads LQKENI. CDR3 nucleotides: TGTGCCAGCTCACCTACAGGGTGGGATGGCTACACCTTC. Its protein is CASSPTGWDGYTF.

This chain joins TRBV28 and TRBJ1-4; D uncertain. This CDR3 contains 16 residues. With 3 bases removed from V and 1 base from J, the gap between germline ends came to 12 bases. Germline CDR1 MDHEN, CDR2 SYDVKM. The CDR3 here is CASSFYAGVTNEKLFF. The CDR3 DNA reads as TGTGCCAGCAGTTTTTACGCGGGCGTAACTAATGAAAAACTGTTTTTT.

The chain employs TRBV6-5 and TRBJ1-2, with a weak D call TRBD1 (5 bases). Trimming pared 6 bases from V and 4 bases from J, leaving 12 bases between. Germline-derived CDR1 and CDR2 are MNHEY and SVGAGI. This CDR3 comprises 13 residues. The DNA for the CDR3 is TGTGCCAGCAGCTTCGACAGCTTCTATGGCTACACCTTC. It codes for CASSFDSFYGYTF.

The J gene is TRBJ2-5, the V gene TRBV4-3, with 9 positions matching TRBD2. The CDR3 covers 16 residues. CDR1 is LGHNA and CDR2 is YSLEER in the germline V gene. The ends lost 1 base at V and 2 bases at J; junction bases unmatched: 5. The CDR3 nucleotides are TGCGCCAGCAGCCAAGGCCTGGCGGGGGGGCAAGAGACCCAGTACTTC. It yields the protein CASSQGLAGGQETQYF.

This chain connects TRBV28 to TRBJ1-3; D is uncertain. Deletions cut 4 bases from V and 1 base from J, with 14 bases between. CDR3 length: 16 amino acids. Germline V lookup: CDR1 MDHEN, CDR2 SYDVKM. This CDR3 is CASSSLGSVSGNTIYF. The CDR3 DNA sequence: TGTGCCAGCAGTTCCCTCGGGTCTGTTTCTGGAAACACCATATATTTT. The full variable domain, in which reference TRBV28 and TRBJ1-3 provide the parts outside the CDR3, is DVKVTQSSRYLVKRTGEKVFLECVQDMDHENMFWYRQDPGLGLRLIYFSYDVKMKEKGDIPEGYSVSREKKERFSLILESASTNQTSMYLCASSSLGSVSGNTIYFGEGSWLTVV.

This clone was counted between two and nine times. The chain combines TRBV6-5 with TRBJ1-1; no reliable D call. Germline CDR1 MNHEY, CDR2 SVGAGI. Trimming took off 8 bases at V and 0 bases at J, with 10 bases between the two ends. The CDR3 runs to 13 residues. The CDR3 loop is CASRESMNTEAFF. Here the CDR3 DNA reads TGTGCCAGCCGAGAGTCGATGAACACTGAAGCTTTCTTT.

The chain joins TRBV2 to TRBJ2-7; weak D call: TRBD1 (5 bases). The CDR3 has 12 residues. The V and J ends lost 6 bases and 7 bases respectively, with 13 bases between them. The V gene's germline CDR1 is SNHLY and CDR2 FYNNEI. The CDR3 region is CASSRFQGEQYF. The DNA for the CDR3 is TGTGCCAGCAGCCGTTTTCAGGGTGAGCAGTACTTC. The entire variable domain, with the rest obtained from reference TRBV2 and TRBJ2-7, is as follows: EPEVTQTPSHQVTQMGQEVILRCVPISNHLYFYWYRQILGQKVEFLVSFYNNEISEKSEIFDDQFSVERPDGSNFTLKIRSTKLEDSAMYFCASSRFQGEQYFGPGTRLTVT.

The chain carries TRBV9 and TRBJ1-1; D may be TRBD1 (6 bases). The V gene's germline CDR1 is SGDLS and CDR2 YYNGEE. The CDR3 consists of 14 residues. Trimming cost V 3 bases and J 0 bases, with 9 bases left between them. The CDR3 reads CASSAGTMNTEAFF. Written as DNA, the CDR3 is TGTGCCAGCAGCGCCGGGACAATGAACACTGAAGCTTTCTTT. Using reference TRBV9 and TRBJ1-1 for the parts outside the CDR3, the full variable domain is DSGVTQTPKHLITATGQRVTLRCSPRSGDLSVYWYQQSLDQGLQFLIQYYNGEERAKGNILERFSAQQFPDLHSELNLSSLELGDSALYFCASSAGTMNTEAFFGQGTRLTVV.

The J gene is TRBJ1-6, the V gene TRBV6-4, with D maybe TRBD1 (5 bases). The CDR3 totals 13 residues. Trimming took 3 bases from V and 7 from J, leaving 7 bases between them. CDR1 and CDR2 from the germline V gene are MRHNA and SNTAGT. The CDR3 protein is CASSEQANSPLHF. Here the CDR3 DNA reads TGTGCCAGCAGTGAACAGGCGAATTCACCCCTCCACTTT.

This rearrangement joins TRBV6-5 to TRBJ2-7; 7 bases map to TRBD1. The V segment lost 5 bases and the J segment 5 bases; nucleotides outside the gene matches: 3. The CDR3 loop spans 12 amino acids. From germline, CDR1 is MNHEY and CDR2 SVGAGI. CDR3 loop: CASSKQGNEQYF. For the CDR3, the DNA is TGTGCCAGCAGTAAACAGGGGAACGAGCAGTACTTC.

The chain has TRBV18 and TRBJ1-1; unclear D gene. Trimming cost V 2 bases and J 5 bases, with 15 bases left between them. The CDR3 sequence is 15 residues long. Per germline, CDR1 KGHSH and CDR2 LQKENI. In nucleotides, the CDR3 is TGTGCCAGCTCACCATCGAGGGAACTGAGGACTGAAGCTTTCTTT. Translating it yields CASSPSRELRTEAFF.

This clone showed up just once. The chain recombines TRBV9 with TRBJ1-5; TRBD1 is a possible D gene (5 bases). Germline V lookup: CDR1 SGDLS, CDR2 YYNGEE. V gave up 0 bases and J gave up 6 bases, with 13 bases separating them. The CDR3 loop spans 15 amino acids. The CDR3 here is CASSVGGGEGQPQHF. The CDR3 nucleotides read TGTGCCAGCAGCGTAGGCGGGGGGGAAGGTCAGCCCCAGCATTTT.

The DNA for the CDR3 is TGTGCCAGCAGCTTAGCCGGAGGTGTAACGACTGAAGCTTTCTTT. It codes for CASSLAGGVTTEAFF. The gene calls are TRBV7-9 and TRBJ1-1; D remains ambiguous. The V gene lost 0 bases and the J gene lost 5 bases, with 13 bases spanning the gap. This CDR3 is 15 amino acids long. Germline CDR1 is SEHNR and CDR2 is FQNEAQ (reference sequence).

V usage is TRBV3-1 (or the pseudogene TRBV3-2) and J usage is TRBJ2-2, with D perhaps TRBD1 (5 bases). Trimming took off 4 bases at V and 4 bases at J, with 7 bases between the two ends. The CDR3 spans 13 residues. Germline lookup yields CDR1 LGHDT and CDR2 YNNKEL (reference sequence). The DNA of the CDR3 is TGTGCCAGCAGCCCAGGGCCCACCGGGGAGCTGTTTTTT. This encodes CASSPGPTGELFF.

The chain carries TRBV19 and TRBJ1-1; D perhaps matches TRBD1 (5 bases). Deletions cut 5 bases from V and 0 bases from J, with 13 bases between. The CDR3 spans 15 residues. Germline CDR1 reads LNHDA; CDR2 reads SQIVND (reference sequence). CDR3 coding DNA: TGTGCCAGTAGTTCGGAGGGACGGCTGAACACTGAAGCTTTCTTT. Translating it yields CASSSEGRLNTEAFF.

This chain links TRBV19 with TRBJ2-3; 13 bases fit TRBD2. The CDR3 loop spans 19 amino acids. CDR1 and CDR2 (germline): LNHDA, SQIVND (reference sequence). V shed 5 bases, J shed 2 bases, and the junction held 13 bases outside the gene matches. The CDR3 loop is CASSPRWTSGGVNTDTQYF. In DNA, the CDR3 is TGTGCCAGTAGTCCGAGGTGGACTAGCGGGGGAGTCAACACAGATACGCAGTATTTT.

This chain links TRBV6-5 with TRBJ1-1; weak D call: TRBD1 (6 bases). In germline, CDR1 is MNHEY, CDR2 SVGAGI. The CDR3 covers 15 residues. V was trimmed by 2 bases and J by 1 base, leaving 11 bases between them. This chain's CDR3 is CASSYGGGRNTEAFF. In DNA, the CDR3 is TGTGCCAGCAGTTACGGGGGGGGGCGGAACACTGAAGCTTTCTTT.

The genes are TRBV5-1 and TRBJ1-1; 7 nucleotides line up with TRBD1. The germline V gene has CDR1 SGHRS and CDR2 YFSETQ. Trimming cost V 3 bases and J 4 bases; bases outside gene matches: 12. This CDR3 has 16 residues. The CDR3 spells CASSSGQDLTFTEAFF. In nucleotides, the CDR3 is TGCGCCAGCAGCTCCGGACAGGATTTAACTTTCACTGAAGCTTTCTTT.

This rearrangement joins TRBV5-1 to TRBJ2-7, with TRBD2 matching 7 bases. CDR1 is SGHRS, CDR2 YFSETQ, per germline. The CDR3 sequence is 15 residues long. V shed 4 bases and J 2 bases; nucleotides not matched to a gene: 9. CDR3 residues: CASSGARRGAYEQYF. The CDR3 region has the DNA TGCGCCAGCAGCGGAGCTCGCCGGGGGGCCTACGAGCAGTACTTC.